This entry lists 29 T cell receptor beta chains sequenced from one sample in a study of blood T cell repertoires in COVID-19. Assay: immunoSEQ multiplex PCR; the TCRdb copy retains only in-frame clones and omits some. Here the sample spans approximately 230,000 clones, roughly four fifths being singletons. Sequenced material: PBMCs or T cells enriched from blood (not recorded which). Every receptor here comes from a man aged 35-49 years who had recovered from COVID-19.

This clone showed up just a few times. This chain uses TRBV4-3 with TRBJ1-2, with 9 bases that match TRBD1. J gave up 7 bases and V 4 bases, and 13 bases lay outside the gene matches. CDR1 and CDR2 from the germline V gene are LGHNA and YSLEER. The CDR3 is 16 amino acids. The CDR3 here is CASSRSAGTGIRGYTF. CDR3 in DNA: TGCGCCAGCAGCCGATCAGCCGGGACAGGGATACGTGGCTACACCTTC.

The chain links TRBV6-5 to TRBJ1-5, with D perhaps matching TRBD1 (6 bases). CDR1 is MNHEY, CDR2 SVGAGI, per germline. Trimming pared 7 bases from V and 2 bases from J, leaving 15 bases between. The CDR3 is made up of 15 amino acids. The CDR3 DNA sequence: TGTGCCAGCACTGGGGATGGGGGCCGCAATCAGCCCCAGCATTTT. Translated: CASTGDGGRNQPQHF.

In the case of this clone: In the same sample, other DNA sequences code for this CDR3. The rearrangement links TRBV9 to TRBJ1-6, with a possible D match to TRBD1 (6 bases). There are 16 residues in the CDR3. CDR1 is SGDLS and CDR2 is YYNGEE in the germline V gene. Trimming removed 1 base at V and 7 bases at J, with 15 bases between. Here the CDR3 reads CASSVSTTGSNSPLHF. The CDR3 DNA reads TGTGCCAGCAGCGTATCTACAACAGGGTCAAATTCACCCCTCCACTTT.

This clone was counted ten times or more. The rearrangement links TRBV5-5 to TRBJ1-1; D might be TRBD1 (5 bases). Germline V lookup: CDR1 SGHKS, CDR2 YYEKEE (reference sequence). V lost 4 bases and J lost 1, with 14 bases in between. The CDR3 loop spans 15 amino acids. The CDR3: CASSTLPGKNTEAFF. The DNA for the CDR3 is TGTGCCAGCAGCACCCTTCCAGGGAAGAACACTGAAGCTTTCTTT. Drawing the rest from reference TRBV5-5 and TRBJ1-1, the complete variable domain is DAGVTQSPTHLIKTRGQQVTLRCSPISGHKSVSWYQQVLGQGPQFIFQYYEKEERGRGNFPDRFSARQFPNYSSELNVNALLLGDSALYLCASSTLPGKNTEAFFGQGTRLTVV.

J is TRBJ1-5 and V is TRBV2, with D possibly matching TRBD1 (6 bases). Germline lookup yields CDR1 SNHLY and CDR2 FYNNEI. The CDR3 contains 16 residues. V lost 5 bases and J lost 4, with 18 bases in between. For the CDR3, the DNA is TGTGCCAGCAGTATATCCAGGGGTTTATCAAATCAGCCCCAGCATTTT. As protein: CASSISRGLSNQPQHF. Variable domain in full (rest from reference TRBV2 and TRBJ1-5): EPEVTQTPSHQVTQMGQEVILRCVPISNHLYFYWYRQILGQKVEFLVSFYNNEISEKSEIFDDQFSVERPDGSNFTLKIRSTKLEDSAMYFCASSISRGLSNQPQHFGDGTRLSIL.

Concerning this clone: The junction and the germline gene differ at one end; a read error may be behind it. This chain links TRBV19 with TRBJ2-1; 10 bases align to TRBD1. The CDR3 consists of 14 residues. CDR1 LNHDA and CDR2 SQIVND come from the germline V gene (reference sequence). The CDR3: CASQGTGVYTEQFF. The CDR3, as DNA: TGTGCCAGTCAAGGGACAGGGGTATACACTGAGCAGTTCTTC.

At least ten counts were recorded for this clone. The gene calls are TRBV27 and TRBJ1-1; 7 bases align to TRBD1. V shed 6 bases and J 2 bases; nucleotides not matched to a gene: 12. CDR3 length: 16 residues. The germline gives CDR1 MNHEY, CDR2 SMNVEV (reference sequence). CDR3 sequence reads: CASRYDRVGRNTEAFF. CDR3 in DNA: TGTGCCAGCAGATACGACAGGGTAGGGCGAAACACTGAAGCTTTCTTT.

J is TRBJ2-3 and V is TRBV10-3; no clear D gene. The CDR3 contains 13 residues. V lost 7 bases to trimming and J lost 3 bases, with 11 bases between them. CDR1 and CDR2 from the germline V gene are ENHRY and SYGVKD. CDR3: CAITGLGTDTQYF. Written as DNA, the CDR3 is TGTGCCATCACCGGGTTGGGTACAGATACGCAGTATTTT.

This sequence joins TRBV27 and TRBJ1-2; no definite D call. This CDR3 comprises 13 residues. Trimming removed 7 bases at V and 8 bases at J, with 17 bases between. Germline loops: CDR1 MNHEY, CDR2 SMNVEV (reference sequence). CDR3 in DNA: TGTGCCAGCAACCTCCCGGGTTTAGAGGGCTACACCTTC. Its protein product is CASNLPGLEGYTF.

The chain joins TRBV19 to TRBJ2-7; D not certain. V lost 1 base and J 2 bases, leaving 9 bases between the germline ends. The CDR3 sequence is 14 residues long. The germline gives CDR1 LNHDA, CDR2 SQIVND (reference sequence). The CDR3 DNA sequence: TGTGCCAGTAGTATAGTATTGGGCCCCTACGAGCAGTACTTC. Its translation: CASSIVLGPYEQYF.

V and J are TRBV7-9 and TRBJ1-5, with 7 bases lining up with TRBD1. The trim removed 5 bases at V and 7 bases at J, leaving 11 bases unmatched. This CDR3 region has 15 residues. Germline CDR1 is SEHNR and CDR2 is FQNEAQ (reference sequence). The DNA of the CDR3 is TGTGCCAGCAGCCCCCAGACAGGGTCTGGCCAGCCCCAGCATTTT. It yields the protein CASSPQTGSGQPQHF. Looking up the rest from reference TRBV7-9 and TRBJ1-5 gives the full variable domain: DTGVSQNPRHKITKRGQNVTFRCDPISEHNRLYWYRQTLGQGPEFLTYFQNEAQLEKSRLLSDRFSAERPKGSFSTLEIQRTEQGDSAMYLCASSPQTGSGQPQHFGDGTRLSIL.

J is TRBJ2-1 and V is TRBV28; the match to TRBD1 covers 7 bases. The trim removed 2 bases at V and 6 bases at J, leaving 4 bases unmatched. The CDR3 totals 14 residues. Germline V gene data show CDR1 as MDHEN and CDR2 as SYDVKM. CDR3 protein: CASSLQGTANEQFF. In DNA, the CDR3 is TGTGCCAGCAGTTTACAAGGGACAGCCAATGAGCAGTTCTTC.

A word on this clone: Other DNA sequences within the sample encode an identical CDR3. This rearrangement joins TRBV7-2 to TRBJ1-5; D not resolved. The germline V gene has CDR1 SGHTA and CDR2 FQGNSA. Trimming left V 1 base short and J 7 bases short, with 8 bases between. The CDR3 runs 13 residues. The CDR3 protein is CASSLVSGQPQHF. The CDR3 nucleotides read TGTGCCAGCAGCTTAGTAAGTGGCCAGCCCCAGCATTTT.

The table lists this clone with a count of one. This chain uses TRBV18 with TRBJ2-2, with TRBD1 as a possible D gene (6 bases). The CDR3 has 16 amino acids. The ends were cut back, 3 bases at V and 0 bases at J, with 11 bases in the middle. Germline loops: CDR1 KGHSH, CDR2 LQKENI. Written as DNA, the CDR3 is TGTGCCAGCTCACCCCAGACAGGTCCGAACACCGGGGAGCTGTTTTTT. Protein product: CASSPQTGPNTGELFF.

The chain links TRBV6-5 to TRBJ2-3; 7 bases agree with TRBD1. V was clipped by 6 bases and J by 4 bases; unmatched bases: 7. Germline V gene sequence: CDR1 MNHEY, CDR2 SVGAGI. The CDR3 is 14 residues long. Written as DNA, the CDR3 is TGTGCCAGCAGCTTAGGGGGCCGCGCAGATACGCAGTATTTT. Protein: CASSLGGRADTQYF.

Only a few counts were recorded for this clone. The chain uses TRBV7-9 and TRBJ2-3, with D possibly matching TRBD2 (7 bases). Germline CDR1 is SEHNR and CDR2 is FQNEAQ (reference sequence). Trimming left V 7 bases short and J 3 bases short, with 11 bases between. The CDR3 has 13 residues. CDR3: CASTGGRTDTQYF. The CDR3 DNA follows: TGTGCCAGCACGGGGGGCCGGACAGATACGCAGTATTTT.

V and J are TRBV15 and TRBJ2-3; 9 bases map to TRBD2. The CDR3 is 15 residues long. Germline lookup yields CDR1 LNHNV and CDR2 YYDKDF (reference sequence). The V segment lost 3 bases and the J segment 2 bases; nucleotides outside the gene matches: 3. CDR3 bases: TGTGCCACCAGCAGGCGGGGGGGCAACACAGATACGCAGTATTTT. Translation: CATSRRGGNTDTQYF.

The chain combines TRBV27 with TRBJ1-2, with D possibly matching TRBD1 (5 bases). The germline V and J ends were trimmed by 2 bases and 2 bases, with 18 bases remaining between them. Germline CDR1 reads MNHEY; CDR2 reads SMNVEV (reference sequence). The CDR3 covers 17 residues. CDR3: CASSLSKPSGPNYGYTF. For the CDR3, the DNA is TGTGCCAGCAGTTTAAGTAAACCATCAGGGCCCAACTATGGCTACACCTTC.

The chain is built from TRBV12-3 or TRBV12-4 and TRBJ2-2; D remains ambiguous. V lost 2 bases to trimming and J lost 8 bases, with 9 bases between them. The CDR3 spans 13 residues. As DNA, the CDR3 is TGTGCCAGCAGTTTAATTTTTCGGGGGGAGCTGTTTTTT. Encoded protein: CASSLIFRGELFF.

The DNA for the CDR3 is TGTGCCAGCAGCGAACAGGGGGCCGATGAAAAACTGTTTTTT. It specifies CASSEQGADEKLFF. The J gene is TRBJ1-4, the V gene TRBV2; TRBD1 matches at 9 bases. The CDR3 has 14 residues. CDR1 and CDR2 from the germline V gene are SNHLY and FYNNEI. V shed 6 bases, J shed 6 bases, and the junction held 5 bases outside the gene matches.

This chain joins TRBV6-4 and TRBJ1-2; no firm D call. Germline V gives CDR1 MRHNA, CDR2 SNTAGT. The length of the CDR3 is 9 residues. The germline V and J ends were trimmed by 10 bases and 12 bases, with 12 bases remaining between them. The CDR3 sequence: CATEGGDTF. CDR3 nucleotide sequence: TGTGCCACGGAGGGAGGTGACACCTTC.

The rearrangement uses TRBV6-5 and TRBJ1-2; D is unresolved. This CDR3 comprises 14 residues. Looked up from germline, CDR1 is MNHEY and CDR2 is SVGAGI. Trimming took 0 bases from V and 6 from J, leaving 11 bases between them. The CDR3 is CASSYSEGLNGYTF. CDR3 nucleotides: TGTGCCAGCAGTTACTCGGAGGGATTAAATGGCTACACCTTC.

This chain joins TRBV5-4 and TRBJ2-7, with a tentative D call TRBD1 (7 bases). The CDR3 has 13 amino acids. The germline CDR1 and CDR2 sequences are SGHNT and YYREEE (reference sequence). Trimming took 4 bases from V and 6 from J, leaving 14 bases between them. The CDR3: CASSPGGGPEQYF. The CDR3 nucleotides read TGTGCCAGCAGCCCAGGGGGAGGACCCGAGCAGTACTTC.

This chain links TRBV28 with TRBJ1-2; possible D gene TRBD1, 6 bases. This CDR3 is built from 14 residues. Germline loops: CDR1 MDHEN, CDR2 SYDVKM. The germline V and J ends were trimmed by 4 bases and 6 bases, with 15 bases remaining between them. The CDR3 bases are TGTGCCAGCAGTTCTACCAGGGGTAGGAATGGCTACACCTTC. Its protein is CASSSTRGRNGYTF.

The rearrangement joins TRBV18 to TRBJ1-4; D remains ambiguous. The CDR3 loop spans 13 amino acids. CDR1 KGHSH and CDR2 LQKENI come from the germline V gene. V was cut by 5 bases and J by 8 bases, with 12 bases left in between. The CDR3 here is CASSSGLGEKLFF. CDR3 coding DNA: TGTGCCAGCTCATCCGGACTCGGGGAAAAACTGTTTTTT.

V is TRBV19 and J is TRBJ1-6; maybe TRBD1 (5 bases). The CDR3 is 14 amino acids. Germline V gene sequence: CDR1 LNHDA, CDR2 SQIVND (reference sequence). Trimming took 10 bases from V and 8 from J, leaving 18 bases between them. CDR3 coding DNA: TGTGCCATTCCTAAAGGCGACAGTTATTCACCCCTCCACTTT. Translating it yields CAIPKGDSYSPLHF.

CDR3 coding DNA: TGCGCCAGCAGCCTTGGGACAGTTATTAATGAAAAACTGTTTTTT. Amino acid sequence: CASSLGTVINEKLFF. The chain joins TRBV5-1 to TRBJ1-4, with TRBD1 identical over 7 bases. The germline V gene encodes CDR1 SGHRS and CDR2 YFSETQ. V shed 4 bases and J 4 bases; nucleotides not matched to a gene: 7. The CDR3 has 15 amino acids. Complete variable domain (other parts from reference TRBV5-1 and TRBJ1-4): KAGVTQTPRYLIKTRGQQVTLSCSPISGHRSVSWYQQTPGQGLQFLFEYFSETQRNKGNFPGRFSGRQFSNSRSEMNVSTLELGDSALYLCASSLGTVINEKLFFGSGTQLSVL.

V gene TRBV27 combines with J gene TRBJ2-5; D is undetermined. CDR1 and CDR2 (germline): MNHEY, SMNVEV (reference sequence). V was trimmed by 5 bases and J by 4 bases, leaving 11 bases between them. This CDR3 comprises 13 residues. As DNA, the CDR3 is TGTGCCAGCAGTCGCCGTTGGGCAGAGACCCAGTACTTC. This gives the protein CASSRRWAETQYF.

The chain combines TRBV3-1 (or the pseudogene TRBV3-2) with TRBJ2-2, with 9 bases fitting TRBD2. In germline, CDR1 is LGHDT, CDR2 YNNKEL (reference sequence). This CDR3 has 16 residues. V shed 1 base and J 7 bases; nucleotides not matched to a gene: 7. The CDR3 nucleotides read TGTGCCAGCAGCCAAGCGGCTAGCGGGATAGGCGGGGAGCTGTTTTTT. Amino acids: CASSQAASGIGGELFF.